This T cell receptor beta chain stems from a study of blood T cell repertoires in COVID-19. About the research overall: Samples of COVID-19 (acute and convalescent) were obtained from the United States, Italy and Spain. The analysed material was cDNA or gDNA that came from T cells, B-cell-depleted T cells, or PBMCs.

In the source study's methods: Reference gene primer amplification yielded estimated nucleated cell counts. Assay: immunoSEQ multiplex PCR; the TCRdb copy retains only in-frame clones and omits some. From that table come the V and J calls and clone size; the DNA was used to work out D and trimming. The table has approximately 140,000 clones, roughly 88% seen once. The CDR3 runs 16 residues. This clone was counted between two and nine times. The receptor was isolated from a woman aged 55-70 years with acute or convalescent COVID-19. Sequencing used peripheral blood. V usage is TRBV21-1 and J usage is TRBJ2-7; the table names TRBD1, a call not compared with the DNA. TRBV21-1 is noted as a pseudogene. The CDR3: CASSICSATATYEQYF. DNA of the CDR3: TGTGCCAGCAGCATATGTTCCGCGACAGCGACCTACGAGCAGTACTTC.